These 25 T cell receptor beta chains were all obtained from the same sample, sequenced in a study of T cell responses to AZD1222 COVID-19 vaccine. The data were produced by immunoSEQ multiplex PCR, yet TCRdb's version contains in-frame clones alone and is incomplete. The data hold 80,000 or so clones, with around three quarters observed a single time. The specimen comprised peripheral blood, sampled 28 days after the second dose of the MenACWY control vaccine. The receptors were sampled from an adult who received the MenACWY meningococcal vaccine as a control.

CDR3 DNA: TGTGCCAGTTCCCAGGGTTTGCTCGGCTACACCTTC. Translated, it gives CASSQGLLGYTF. The chain combines TRBV19 with TRBJ1-2, with a possible D match to TRBD1 (5 bases). This CDR3 spans 12 amino acids. Germline-derived CDR1 and CDR2 are LNHDA and SQIVND (reference sequence). V gave up 8 bases and J gave up 8 bases, with 15 bases separating them.

The chain employs TRBV6-5 and TRBJ1-1; D is possibly TRBD1 (6 bases). This CDR3 comprises 13 residues. V lost 8 bases, J lost 10 bases, and 20 bases lay in between. Germline V gene sequence: CDR1 MNHEY, CDR2 SVGAGI. The CDR3 region has the DNA TGTGCCAGCTCTACCTCACAGGGCTTCGTAGCTTTCTTT. This gives the protein CASSTSQGFVAFF.

The chain recombines TRBV9 with TRBJ1-6, with a tentative D call TRBD1 (5 bases). The V and J ends lost 0 bases and 7 bases respectively, with 8 bases between them. Looked up from germline, CDR1 is SGDLS and CDR2 is YYNGEE. This CDR3 is 14 amino acids long. CDR3 loop: CASSVGGLNSPLHF. The CDR3 bases are TGTGCCAGCAGCGTAGGGGGCCTCAATTCACCCCTCCACTTT.

This rearrangement joins TRBV6-5 to TRBJ1-1, with D possibly being TRBD1 (5 bases). Trimming left V 4 bases short and J 2 bases short, with 17 bases between. The CDR3 is 16 residues long. CDR1 and CDR2 (germline): MNHEY, SVGAGI. The CDR3 spells CASSSERVTVNTEAFF. CDR3 DNA sequence: TGTGCCAGCAGTTCGGAGAGGGTGACAGTTAACACTGAAGCTTTCTTT.

CDR3: CASSTQSGGLYGYTF. CDR3 coding DNA: TGTGCCAGTAGTACCCAGTCGGGGGGGCTGTATGGCTACACCTTC. V and J are TRBV19 and TRBJ1-2; maybe TRBD1 (6 bases). V was trimmed by 4 bases and J by 5 bases, leaving 17 bases between them. Germline loops: CDR1 LNHDA, CDR2 SQIVND (reference sequence). CDR3 length: 15 residues.

The count of this clone is one. CDR3 DNA: TGTGCCAGCAGCGGAGGACAGTTTACGGATACGCAGTATTTT. Residues: CASSGGQFTDTQYF. J is TRBJ2-3 and V is TRBV7-3; possibly TRBD1 for D (6 bases). With 5 bases removed from V and 6 bases from J, the gap between germline ends came to 15 bases. This CDR3 contains 14 residues. CDR1 is SGHTA and CDR2 is FQGTGA in the germline V gene. Filled out from reference TRBV7-3 and TRBJ2-3, the complete variable domain reads GAGVSQTPSNKVTEKGKYVELRCDPISGHTALYWYRQSLGQGPEFLIYFQGTGAADDSGLPNDRFFAVRPEGSVSTLKIQRTERGDSAVYLCASSGGQFTDTQYFGPGTRLTVL.

The genes are TRBV6-5 and TRBJ2-7; D gene ambiguous. The CDR3 has 13 residues. CDR1 is MNHEY, CDR2 SVGAGI, per germline. The V gene lost 4 bases and the J gene lost 3 bases, with 10 bases spanning the gap. The CDR3 loop reads CASSFSRNYEQYF. As DNA, the CDR3 is TGTGCCAGCAGTTTCTCTAGAAACTACGAGCAGTACTTC.

This clone was seen a single time. The V call is TRBV14, the J call TRBJ2-2; D is possibly TRBD1 (6 bases). The CDR3 has 13 residues. The germline CDR1 and CDR2 sequences are SGHDN and FVKESK. V was trimmed by 4 bases and J by 7 bases, leaving 10 bases between them. Here the CDR3 reads CASSRTRGGELFF. The CDR3 nucleotides read TGTGCCAGCAGCCGAACCAGGGGCGGGGAGCTGTTTTTT.

The J gene is TRBJ2-1, the V gene TRBV11-2; unclear D gene. V lost 5 bases, J lost 12 bases, and 17 bases lay in between. The CDR3 covers 13 residues. Germline V gives CDR1 SGHAT, CDR2 FQNNGV. Written as DNA, the CDR3 is TGTGCCAGCAGCCCCAATACTAATATGGCGCAGTTCTTC. Translating gives CASSPNTNMAQFF.

V and J are TRBV6-5 and TRBJ2-5; the match to TRBD1 covers 11 bases. Germline V gene lookup returns CDR1 MNHEY and CDR2 SVGAGI. V trimming: 4 bases; J trimming: 5 bases; junction bases outside the gene matches: 6. This CDR3 contains 15 residues. The chain's CDR3 is CASSSRTGGLETQYF. CDR3 nucleotide sequence: TGTGCCAGCAGTTCCCGGACAGGGGGCCTTGAGACCCAGTACTTC.

Points on this clone: A read error may produce the germline difference seen at one junction end. The chain links TRBV11-2 to TRBJ2-3; D uncertain. The CDR3 totals 14 residues. The germline gives CDR1 SGHAT, CDR2 FQNNGV. The CDR3 loop is CASRLEAGSDTQYF. CDR3 coding DNA: TGTGCCAGCAGATTAGAGGCAGGATCAGATACGCAGTATTTT.

V and J are TRBV7-2 and TRBJ1-2; D is perhaps TRBD1 (5 bases). Germline CDR1 is SGHTA and CDR2 is FQGNSA. V was cut by 4 bases and J by 5 bases, with 14 bases left in between. CDR3 length: 14 residues. CDR3 nucleotide sequence: TGTGCCAGCAGCTACGACTCGGGGGGATATGGCTACACCTTC. Its protein is CASSYDSGGYGYTF.

The J gene is TRBJ1-5, the V gene TRBV19; 7 bases match TRBD1. V trimming: 4 bases; J trimming: 5 bases; junction bases outside the gene matches: 2. The CDR3 extends over 13 amino acids. The germline V gene encodes CDR1 LNHDA and CDR2 SQIVND (reference sequence). CDR3 DNA sequence: TGTGCCAGTAGTAGGGACAGAGATCAGCCCCAGCATTTT. Protein: CASSRDRDQPQHF.

The rearrangement links TRBV12-5 to TRBJ1-5, with D unclear. The CDR3 is 19 amino acids. V lost 0 bases and J 1 base, leaving 19 bases between the germline ends. The germline V gene encodes CDR1 LGHNT and CDR2 FRNRAP. The CDR3 region has the DNA TGTGCTAGTGGTTTGGTACGCGCAGACGAGGATCGGAGCAATCAGCCCCAGCATTTT. Its protein product is CASGLVRADEDRSNQPQHF.

The chain employs TRBV6-5 and TRBJ2-5; unclear D gene. The CDR3 consists of 11 residues. Trimming took 1 base from V and 5 from J, leaving 2 bases between them. CDR1 is MNHEY, CDR2 SVGAGI, per germline. Here the CDR3 reads CASSYLETQYF. The DNA for the CDR3 is TGTGCCAGCAGTTACTTGGAGACCCAGTACTTC.

This clone was seen just once. The chain is built from TRBV18 and TRBJ1-4, with a tentative D call TRBD1 (5 bases). Trimming cost V 8 bases and J 5 bases, with 15 bases left between them. Germline CDR1 KGHSH, CDR2 LQKENI. This CDR3 contains 14 residues. The CDR3 region is CASPTWGMNEKLFF. As DNA, the CDR3 is TGTGCCAGCCCCACATGGGGGATGAATGAAAAACTGTTTTTT.

The chain is built from TRBV6-2 or TRBV6-3 and TRBJ2-1; D is perhaps TRBD2 (6 bases). Germline CDR1 is MNHEY and CDR2 is SVGEGT. The CDR3 is made up of 14 amino acids. The V end was cut by 3 bases, the J end by 6 bases, with 12 bases between. The CDR3 protein is CASSYGGNRNEQFF. The CDR3 bases are TGTGCCAGCAGTTATGGGGGGAACCGCAATGAGCAGTTCTTC.

The genes are TRBV11-3 and TRBJ1-1, with D hard to call. The CDR3 covers 13 residues. Germline V lookup: CDR1 SGHNT, CDR2 YENEEA. V was cut by 2 bases and J by 0 bases, with 4 bases left in between. The CDR3, as DNA: TGTGCCAGCAGCTTATGGATGAACACTGAAGCTTTCTTT. Amino acids: CASSLWMNTEAFF.

V usage is TRBV5-6 and J usage is TRBJ1-3, with 7 bases fitting TRBD1. Germline loops: CDR1 SGHDT, CDR2 YYEEEE. The CDR3 spans 15 residues. V lost 1 base to trimming and J lost 3 bases; unmatched junction nucleotides: 4. The CDR3 sequence: CASSLFTGDGNTIYF. CDR3 sequence (DNA): TGTGCCAGCAGCTTGTTCACAGGGGATGGAAACACCATATATTTT.

The chain employs TRBV6-6 and TRBJ2-1; 10 bases map to TRBD1. The CDR3 sequence is 15 residues long. Germline V CDR1 and CDR2: MNHNY, SVGAGI (reference sequence). The V gene end was trimmed by 5 bases and the J gene end by 7 bases; junction bases not matched to a gene: 8. CDR3 residues: CASSKRQGALNEQFF. The CDR3 DNA reads as TGTGCCAGCAGTAAACGACAGGGGGCGCTGAATGAGCAGTTCTTC.

The chain joins TRBV11-1 to TRBJ2-7; D possibly corresponds to TRBD1 (6 bases). This CDR3 region has 13 residues. With 6 bases removed from V and 7 bases from J, the gap between germline ends came to 16 bases. Looked up from germline, CDR1 is SGHAT and CDR2 is FQDESV (reference sequence). The CDR3 DNA is TGTGCCAGCAGTTACGGACAGCAAGGGGAGCAGTACTTC. It translates to CASSYGQQGEQYF.

The CDR3, as DNA: TGTGCCAGCAGGCGCCCCGGTTCTTACGAGCAGTACTTC. Translating it yields CASRRPGSYEQYF. The rearrangement joins TRBV6-5 to TRBJ2-7; no clear D gene. Trimming left V 6 bases short and J 4 bases short, with 13 bases between. Germline loops: CDR1 MNHEY, CDR2 SVGAGI. The CDR3 covers 13 residues.

The chain recombines TRBV7-9 with TRBJ2-5, with D possibly TRBD2 on 6 matching bases. The germline V gene encodes CDR1 SEHNR and CDR2 FQNEAQ (reference sequence). This CDR3 region has 12 residues. Deletions cut 5 bases from V and 9 bases from J, with 13 bases between. The CDR3 is CASSPPGEAQYF. In DNA form, the CDR3 reads TGTGCCAGCAGCCCCCCGGGGGAGGCCCAGTACTTC.

V gene TRBV28 combines with J gene TRBJ1-2, with D unclear. CDR1 and CDR2 (germline): MDHEN, SYDVKM. The CDR3 consists of 17 residues. V was trimmed by 6 bases and J by 1 base, leaving 21 bases between them. Here the CDR3 DNA reads TGTGCCAGCAGCACTACCTGGGAGGTTCGCGTTAACTATGGCTACACCTTC. Translated: CASSTTWEVRVNYGYTF.

The chain uses TRBV20-1 and TRBJ2-5; no definite D call. V lost 6 bases, J lost 2 bases, and 7 bases lay in between. The CDR3 runs to 11 residues. CDR1 and CDR2 (germline): DFQATT, SNEGSKA (reference sequence). The CDR3 DNA sequence: TGCAGTGCGCAGGTACAAGAGACCCAGTACTTC. Translated: CSAQVQETQYF.